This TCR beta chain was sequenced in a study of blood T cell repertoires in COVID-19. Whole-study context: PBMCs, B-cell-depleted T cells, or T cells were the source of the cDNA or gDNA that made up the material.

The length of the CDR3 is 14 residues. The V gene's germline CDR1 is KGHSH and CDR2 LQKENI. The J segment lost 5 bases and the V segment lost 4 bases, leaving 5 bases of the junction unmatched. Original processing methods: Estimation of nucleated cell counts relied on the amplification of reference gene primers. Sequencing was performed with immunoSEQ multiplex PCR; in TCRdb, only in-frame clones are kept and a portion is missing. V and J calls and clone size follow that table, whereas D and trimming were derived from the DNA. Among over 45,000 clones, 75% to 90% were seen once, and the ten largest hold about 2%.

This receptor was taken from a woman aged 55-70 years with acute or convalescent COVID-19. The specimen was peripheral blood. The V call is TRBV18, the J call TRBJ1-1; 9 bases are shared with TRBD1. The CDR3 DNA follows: TGTGCCAGCTCACTTAAGACAGGGGGAACTGAAGCTTTCTTT. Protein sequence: CASSLKTGGTEAFF. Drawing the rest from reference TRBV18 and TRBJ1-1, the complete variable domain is NAGVMQNPRHLVRRRGQEARLRCSPMKGHSHVYWYRQLPEEGLKFMVYLQKENIIDESGMPKERFSAEFPKEGPSILRIQQVVRGDSAAYFCASSLKTGGTEAFFGQGTRLTVV.